One sample yielded the 25 T cell receptor beta chains listed below, sequenced in a study of technical replicates of blood from a handful of donors. Only in-frame clones appear in the TCRdb table, and some are missing; sequencing was by immunoSEQ multiplex PCR. Of approximately 80,000 clones in the sample, 95% to 98% were seen once. Material for sequencing was T cells isolated from PBMCs. These receptors all stem from a human donor in good health.

The J gene is TRBJ2-7, the V gene TRBV7-2; D call uncertain. Looked up from germline, CDR1 is SGHTA and CDR2 is FQGNSA. This CDR3 contains 13 residues. V lost 2 bases and J lost 0, with 5 bases in between. In DNA, the CDR3 is TGTGCCAGCAGCTTACCTAGCTCCTACGAGCAGTACTTC. Residues: CASSLPSSYEQYF. The variable domain in full, with the rest retrieved from reference TRBV7-2 and TRBJ2-7, is GAGVSQSPSNKVTEKGKDVELRCDPISGHTALYWYRQSLGQGLEFLIYFQGNSAPDKSGLPSDRFSAERTGGSVSTLTIQRTQQEDSAVYLCASSLPSSYEQYFGPGTRLTVT.

The rearrangement joins TRBV5-1 to TRBJ1-2; tentatively, D is TRBD1 (5 bases). With 0 bases removed from V and 8 bases from J, the gap between germline ends came to 14 bases. Germline V gene sequence: CDR1 SGHRS, CDR2 YFSETQ. This CDR3 has 14 amino acids. The CDR3, as DNA: TGCGCCAGCAGCTTGGATGTGACCGCAGGGGGCTACACCTTC. This codes for CASSLDVTAGGYTF.

The chain has TRBV19 and TRBJ2-2; 8 nucleotides line up with TRBD1. Per the germline V gene, CDR1 is LNHDA and CDR2 is SQIVND (reference sequence). The CDR3 totals 19 residues. The V and J ends lost 6 bases and 1 base, in that order; junction bases with no gene match: 16. CDR3 region: CASRYQQGTGQGNTGELFF. In nucleotides, the CDR3 is TGTGCCAGTAGATACCAACAGGGTACAGGACAGGGGAACACCGGGGAGCTGTTTTTT.

The CDR3 coding sequence is TGCGCCAGCAGCCATCGACCGGGATCCCAAGAGACCCAGTACTTC. Protein: CASSHRPGSQETQYF. The chain carries TRBV5-1 and TRBJ2-5; maybe TRBD2 (5 bases). The germline V and J ends were trimmed by 4 bases and 1 base, with 14 bases remaining between them. The CDR3 is 15 amino acids. CDR1 SGHRS and CDR2 YFSETQ come from the germline V gene.

The chain links TRBV4-1 to TRBJ2-2, with TRBD2 identical over 8 bases. CDR3 size: 18 residues. Trimming took 0 bases from V and 4 from J; bases not matched to a gene: 10. The germline V gene encodes CDR1 MGHRA and CDR2 YSYEKL. CDR3 sequence: CASSQDPMRSGGTGELFF. In nucleotides, the CDR3 is TGCGCCAGCAGCCAAGATCCAATGCGCAGCGGGGGCACCGGGGAGCTGTTTTTT.

V and J are TRBV15 and TRBJ2-5; 10 bases map to TRBD2. V lost 1 base to trimming and J lost 3 bases; unmatched junction nucleotides: 14. The germline V gene encodes CDR1 LNHNV and CDR2 YYDKDF (reference sequence). The CDR3 sequence is 19 residues long. In DNA, the CDR3 is TGTGCCACCAGCAGAGGTCGGGCTAGCGGGAGTATGCGGGAAGAGACCCAGTACTTC. It is translated as CATSRGRASGSMREETQYF.

This chain connects TRBV28 to TRBJ1-1, with unresolved D. V gave up 5 bases and J gave up 7 bases, with 8 bases separating them. Germline-derived CDR1 and CDR2 are MDHEN and SYDVKM. This CDR3 has 11 amino acids. The CDR3: CASSLSYEAFF. The CDR3 nucleotides read TGTGCCAGCAGTCTGTCCTATGAAGCTTTCTTT. Variable domain in full (rest from reference TRBV28 and TRBJ1-1): DVKVTQSSRYLVKRTGEKVFLECVQDMDHENMFWYRQDPGLGLRLIYFSYDVKMKEKGDIPEGYSVSREKKERFSLILESASTNQTSMYLCASSLSYEAFFGQGTRLTVV.

The V call is TRBV28, the J call TRBJ2-7, with D tentatively TRBD2 (5 bases). V was cut by 7 bases and J by 6 bases, with 22 bases left in between. Per the germline V gene, CDR1 is MDHEN and CDR2 is SYDVKM. This CDR3 comprises 15 residues. The CDR3 coding sequence is TGTGCCAGCACCCCCCCCGGGGAAACCACCTCCGAGCAGTACTTC. Translating it yields CASTPPGETTSEQYF. The complete variable domain, with remaining parts taken from reference TRBV28 and TRBJ2-7, reads DVKVTQSSRYLVKRTGEKVFLECVQDMDHENMFWYRQDPGLGLRLIYFSYDVKMKEKGDIPEGYSVSREKKERFSLILESASTNQTSMYLCASTPPGETTSEQYFGPGTRLTVT.

V is TRBV4-1 and J is TRBJ2-5; TRBD2 aligns across 12 bases. Looked up from germline, CDR1 is MGHRA and CDR2 is YSYEKL. This CDR3 contains 16 residues. V was pared by 4 bases and J by 4 bases, with 7 bases of the junction left unmatched. This chain's CDR3 is CASSRQLAGGRETQYF. The CDR3 nucleotides read TGCGCCAGCAGCCGTCAACTAGCGGGGGGACGAGAGACCCAGTACTTC.

This clone was seen a single time. V usage is TRBV11-2 and J usage is TRBJ2-7; TRBD2 aligns across 7 bases. The germline V gene encodes CDR1 SGHAT and CDR2 FQNNGV. This CDR3 spans 15 amino acids. V trimming: 0 bases; J trimming: 0 bases; junction bases outside the gene matches: 2. The CDR3 reads CASSLEAGRSYEQYF. The CDR3 coding sequence is TGTGCCAGCAGCTTAGAAGCGGGACGCTCCTACGAGCAGTACTTC.

V gene TRBV7-8 combines with J gene TRBJ2-1; 13 nucleotides align to TRBD2. CDR1 SGHVS and CDR2 FQNEAQ come from the germline V gene. V was clipped by 5 bases and J by 7 bases; unmatched bases: 8. CDR3 length: 16 residues. The DNA of the CDR3 is TGTGCCAGCAGCCCCCGCTCGGGACTAGCGGGAAATGAGCAGTTCTTC. It yields the protein CASSPRSGLAGNEQFF.

The V gene is TRBV7-9, the J gene TRBJ2-7; D may be TRBD1 (6 bases). From germline, CDR1 is SEHNR and CDR2 FQNEAQ (reference sequence). Trimming cost V 2 bases and J 5 bases, with 13 bases left between them. This CDR3 has 14 residues. Here the CDR3 DNA reads TGTGCCAGCAGCTTATCCGGGGCAGGGGACGAGCAGTACTTC. Translation gives CASSLSGAGDEQYF.

The chain has TRBV7-9 and TRBJ2-7; the D is unclear. Between the trimmed V and J ends, which lost 1 base and 2 bases, there was a span of 9 bases. This CDR3 contains 14 residues. Germline V gene lookup returns CDR1 SEHNR and CDR2 FQNEAQ (reference sequence). The CDR3 DNA follows: TGTGCCAGCAGCTTAGTTCCGGGTACCTACGAGCAGTACTTC. This encodes CASSLVPGTYEQYF.

CDR3 residues: CASQGGFEQPQHF. CDR3 DNA sequence: TGTGCCAGCCAAGGGGGCTTCGAGCAGCCCCAGCATTTT. The chain combines TRBV2 with TRBJ1-5; TRBD1 matches 7 bases. Looked up from germline, CDR1 is SNHLY and CDR2 is FYNNEI. Trimming removed 8 bases from V and 7 bases from J; junction bases left unmatched: 8. CDR3 length: 13 residues.

This clone appeared once. The chain combines TRBV5-1 with TRBJ1-4; D call uncertain. The V end was cut by 0 bases, the J end by 12 bases, with 12 bases between. This CDR3 has 13 amino acids. CDR1 is SGHRS, CDR2 YFSETQ, per germline. The CDR3 loop reads CASSLDGVLELFF. The CDR3 nucleotides read TGCGCCAGCAGCTTGGACGGGGTCCTAGAACTGTTTTTT.

The chain couples TRBV19 to TRBJ1-3; tentative D call: TRBD1 (5 bases). CDR1 is LNHDA and CDR2 is SQIVND in the germline V gene (reference sequence). The CDR3 spans 12 residues. V lost 10 bases and J 2 bases, leaving 9 bases between the germline ends. This CDR3 reads CATGVPGNTIYF. For the CDR3, the DNA is TGTGCCACGGGGGTGCCTGGAAACACCATATATTTT.

CDR3 loop: CASSFPGTGLNEQFF. The CDR3, as DNA: TGTGCCAGCAGCTTCCCCGGGACAGGGCTTAATGAGCAGTTCTTC. The chain employs TRBV5-4 and TRBJ2-1; TRBD1 aligns across 9 bases. V lost 2 bases to trimming and J lost 7 bases; unmatched junction nucleotides: 7. The germline V gene has CDR1 SGHNT and CDR2 YYREEE (reference sequence). The CDR3 covers 15 residues.

V gene TRBV6-6 combines with J gene TRBJ2-7, with D maybe TRBD2 (5 bases). The CDR3 runs 15 residues. Germline CDR1 is MNHNY and CDR2 is SVGAGI (reference sequence). Deletions cut 1 base from V and 7 bases from J, with 17 bases between. CDR3 bases: TGTGCCAGCAGTTACTTCCCGGGGTCCTCGAGGGAGCAGTACTTC. It codes for CASSYFPGSSREQYF.

The V and J genes are TRBV27 and TRBJ1-1, with 7 bases fitting TRBD1. Unmatched junction bases numbered 3, after V lost 5 bases and J lost 0 bases. The CDR3 runs 14 residues. Germline loops: CDR1 MNHEY, CDR2 SMNVEV (reference sequence). Here the CDR3 DNA reads TGTGCCAGCAGTCGACAGGGTTTGAACACTGAAGCTTTCTTT. The encoded protein is CASSRQGLNTEAFF.

The rearrangement links TRBV20-1 to TRBJ2-7; the D gene is possibly TRBD2 (5 bases). This CDR3 is 11 amino acids long. Germline CDR1 and CDR2: DFQATT and SNEGSKA (reference sequence). V lost 5 bases, J lost 4 bases, and 9 bases lay in between. The CDR3 reads CSARRGYEQYF. The CDR3 DNA sequence: TGCAGTGCTCGACGAGGGTACGAGCAGTACTTC.

The rearrangement joins TRBV7-9 to TRBJ1-4; no reliable D call. The CDR3 contains 13 residues. Germline CDR1 and CDR2: SEHNR and FQNEAQ (reference sequence). V lost 11 bases and J 6 bases, leaving 16 bases between the germline ends. CDR3 sequence reads: CAGRRPGDEKLFF. The CDR3 nucleotides read TGTGCCGGTAGGAGACCTGGTGATGAAAAACTGTTTTTT.

On this clone itself: A read error may produce the germline difference seen at one junction end. The genes are TRBV7-7 and TRBJ2-5, with 7 bases matching TRBD2. Germline loops: CDR1 SSHAT, CDR2 FNYEAQ (reference sequence). The CDR3 consists of 14 residues. The CDR3: CASSERGPQETQYF. The CDR3 bases are TGTGCTAGCAGCGAGCGGGGTCCCCAAGAGACCCAGTACTTC. Filled out from reference TRBV7-7 and TRBJ2-5, the complete variable domain reads GAGVSQSPRYKVTKRGQDVTLRCDPISSHATLYWYQQALGQGPEFLTYFNYEAQPDKSGLPSDRFSAERPEGSISTLTIQRTEQRDSAMYRCASSERGPQETQYFGPGTRLLVL.

The chain links TRBV9 to TRBJ2-3; D may be TRBD2 (5 bases). Between the trimmed V and J ends, which lost 3 bases and 2 bases, there was a span of 16 bases. This CDR3 has 16 amino acids. Germline V gives CDR1 SGDLS, CDR2 YYNGEE. CDR3 in amino acids: CASSAFLERATDTQYF. Here the CDR3 DNA reads TGTGCCAGCAGCGCCTTTCTGGAGAGGGCCACAGATACGCAGTATTTT.

This clone occurred once. The J gene is TRBJ2-1, the V gene TRBV7-2, with D perhaps matching TRBD1 (7 bases). V lost 4 bases and J 10 bases, leaving 20 bases between the germline ends. CDR3 length: 15 amino acids. In germline, CDR1 is SGHTA, CDR2 FQGNSA. This CDR3 reads CASSSGGGGGKEQFF. The CDR3 nucleotides are TGTGCCAGCAGCTCTGGGGGAGGAGGGGGCAAGGAGCAGTTCTTC.

V is TRBV19 and J is TRBJ1-2, with a weak D call TRBD1 (5 bases). V was cut by 3 bases and J by 13 bases, with 15 bases left in between. Germline CDR1 is LNHDA and CDR2 is SQIVND (reference sequence). The CDR3 sequence is 12 residues long. This chain's CDR3 is CASSMNVGQSTF. CDR3 in DNA: TGTGCCAGTAGTATGAACGTCGGACAAAGCACCTTC.